The clone carrying this TCR beta chain was observed many times. Antigen unknown. This CDR3 has 16 residues. Germline V gives CDR1 LNHNV, CDR2 YYDKDF (reference sequence). Trimming shortened V by 0 bases and J by 0 bases, and 8 bases separated the two germline ends. RNA transcripts provided the source from which TCR beta CDR3 regions were amplified. TCR CDR3 regions were first amplified by RT-PCR with HTBI primers. TCRdb re-called the multiplex PCR reads with MiXCR, one entry per CDR3 protein. The table has hundreds of thousands of distinct CDR3 sequences, 12% to 15% seen once; the top ten hold 11% to 15%. The data were taken from a study of T cells in Graves' hyperthyroidism and ophthalmopathy. Study conclusions and caveats: Researchers found most expanded thyroid clonotypes above 0.001 in blood as well.

No progression to ophthalmopathy during 18 months of follow-up defined stable disease. Sequenced sample: blood. The TCR sequence derives from a woman in her thirties or forties with Graves' hyperthyroidism. V gene TRBV15 combines with J gene TRBJ1-4; D is unresolved. CDR3 sequence reads: CATSRDRTSTNEKLFF. CDR3 nucleotides: TGTGCCACCAGCAGAGATAGGACCTCAACTAATGAAAAACTGTTTTTT.